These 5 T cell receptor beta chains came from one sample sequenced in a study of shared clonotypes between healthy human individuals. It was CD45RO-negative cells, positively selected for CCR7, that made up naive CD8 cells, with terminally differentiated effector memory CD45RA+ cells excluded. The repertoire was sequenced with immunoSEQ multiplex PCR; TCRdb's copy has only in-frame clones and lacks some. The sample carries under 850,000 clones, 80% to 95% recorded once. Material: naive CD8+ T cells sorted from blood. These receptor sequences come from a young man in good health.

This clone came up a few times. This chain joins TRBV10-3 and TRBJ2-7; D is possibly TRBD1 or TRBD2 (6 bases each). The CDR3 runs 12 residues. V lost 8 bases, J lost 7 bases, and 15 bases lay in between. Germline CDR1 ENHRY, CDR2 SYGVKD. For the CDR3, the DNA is TGTGCCATCCGACAGGAGGGCTTAGAGCAGTACTTC. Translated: CAIRQEGLEQYF.

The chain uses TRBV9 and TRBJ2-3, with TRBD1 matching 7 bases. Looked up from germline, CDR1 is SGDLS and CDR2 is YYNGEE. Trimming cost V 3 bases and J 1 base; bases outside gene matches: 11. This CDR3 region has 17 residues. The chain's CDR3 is CASSATPGGLGTDTQYF. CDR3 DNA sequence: TGTGCCAGCAGCGCAACACCAGGGGGTTTGGGCACAGATACGCAGTATTTT.

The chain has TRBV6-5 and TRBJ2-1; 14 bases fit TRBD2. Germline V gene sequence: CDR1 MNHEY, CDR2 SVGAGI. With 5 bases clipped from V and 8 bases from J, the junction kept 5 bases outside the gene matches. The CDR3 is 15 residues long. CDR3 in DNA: TGTGCCAGCAGTCGACTAGCGGGAGGGCCCGATGAGCAGTTCTTC. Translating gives CASSRLAGGPDEQFF.

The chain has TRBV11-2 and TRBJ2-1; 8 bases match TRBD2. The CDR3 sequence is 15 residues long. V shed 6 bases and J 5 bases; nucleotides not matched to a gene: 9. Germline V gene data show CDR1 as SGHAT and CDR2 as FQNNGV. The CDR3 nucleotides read TGTGCCAGCAGGGGAGCGGGAGTTCGTAACAATGAGCAGTTCTTC. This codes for CASRGAGVRNNEQFF.

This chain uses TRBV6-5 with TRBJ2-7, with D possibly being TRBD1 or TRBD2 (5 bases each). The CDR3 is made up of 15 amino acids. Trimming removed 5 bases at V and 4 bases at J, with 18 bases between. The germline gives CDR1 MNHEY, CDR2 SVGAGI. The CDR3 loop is CASSASRGRSYEQYF. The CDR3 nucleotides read TGTGCCAGCAGTGCCTCCCGGGGCAGGAGTTACGAGCAGTACTTC.